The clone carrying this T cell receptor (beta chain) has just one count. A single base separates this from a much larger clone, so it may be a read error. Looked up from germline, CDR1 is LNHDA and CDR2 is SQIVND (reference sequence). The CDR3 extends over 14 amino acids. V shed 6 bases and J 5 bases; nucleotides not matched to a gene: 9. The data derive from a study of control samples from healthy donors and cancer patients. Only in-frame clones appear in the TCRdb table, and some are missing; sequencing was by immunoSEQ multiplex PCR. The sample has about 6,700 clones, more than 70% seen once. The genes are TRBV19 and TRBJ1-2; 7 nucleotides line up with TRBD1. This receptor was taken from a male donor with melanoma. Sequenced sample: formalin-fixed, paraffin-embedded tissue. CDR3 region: CASRAETGLYGYTF. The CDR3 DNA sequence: TGTGCCAGTAGAGCCGAGACAGGGCTGTATGGCTACACCTTC. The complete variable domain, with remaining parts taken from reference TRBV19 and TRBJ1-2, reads DGGITQSPKYLFRKEGQNVTLSCEQNLNHDAMYWYRQDPGQGLRLIYYSQIVNDFQKGDIAEGYSVSREKKESFPLTVTSAQKNPTAFYLCASRAETGLYGYTFGSGTRLTVV.